The 10 T cell receptor beta chains below were found in one sample sequenced in a study of T cell changes during pregnancy in multiple sclerosis. Here immunoSEQ multiplex PCR was the method, and the copy in TCRdb shows in-frame clones only, minus some. This table holds under 65,000 clones, roughly 90% found once. Sequenced material: peripheral blood, taken in the first trimester of pregnancy. The receptors come from a female donor in good health, enrolled as a control in a pregnancy study.

The V call is TRBV4-1, the J call TRBJ1-1, with D tentatively TRBD1 (5 bases). V lost 4 bases and J lost 1, with 19 bases in between. Germline V gene sequence: CDR1 MGHRA, CDR2 YSYEKL. The CDR3 runs to 17 residues. CDR3 sequence: CASSPREAIAANTEAFF. Here the CDR3 DNA reads TGCGCCAGCAGCCCCAGGGAAGCCATTGCCGCGAACACTGAAGCTTTCTTT.

The chain carries TRBV2 and TRBJ2-2, with TRBD1 matching over 9 bases. The ends lost 8 bases at V and 2 bases at J; junction bases unmatched: 6. There are 15 residues in the CDR3. Germline V CDR1 and CDR2: SNHLY, FYNNEI. The CDR3 DNA reads TGTGCCAGCGGGGGGACAGGGAGAAACACCGGGGAGCTGTTTTTT. Translated, it gives CASGGTGRNTGELFF.

The gene calls are TRBV19 and TRBJ2-5; the D gene is possibly TRBD1 (5 bases). Trimming stripped 5 bases from V and 4 bases from J, with 11 bases between. Looked up from germline, CDR1 is LNHDA and CDR2 is SQIVND (reference sequence). The CDR3 is 13 residues long. In DNA, the CDR3 is TGTGCCAGTAGTGGGGCAGTGGGAGAGACCCAGTACTTC. Its translation is CASSGAVGETQYF.

This chain links TRBV11-3 with TRBJ2-3, with 12 positions matching TRBD2. The V and J ends lost 2 bases and 3 bases, in that order; junction bases with no gene match: 6. The CDR3 is 17 amino acids. CDR1 is SGHNT and CDR2 is YENEEA in the germline V gene. The DNA of the CDR3 is TGTGCCAGCAGCTTATCTCTAGCGGGAGGGCGAACAGATACGCAGTATTTT. Translated, it gives CASSLSLAGGRTDTQYF.

The chain couples TRBV9 to TRBJ1-1; TRBD1 matches 8 bases. The length of the CDR3 is 14 residues. The germline gives CDR1 SGDLS, CDR2 YYNGEE. With V trimmed by 3 bases and J by 4 bases, 5 bases remained unmatched. CDR3 loop: CASSANTGGTEAFF. The CDR3 nucleotides are TGTGCCAGCAGCGCCAACACAGGGGGCACTGAAGCTTTCTTT.

The chain recombines TRBV7-9 with TRBJ1-2; TRBD1 might be the D (5 bases). Germline CDR1 is SEHNR and CDR2 is FQNEAQ (reference sequence). The CDR3 runs to 14 residues. Trimming removed 0 bases from V and 2 bases from J, with 7 bases in between. The CDR3 bases are TGTGCCAGCAGCTTAGCTTCAGGGAACTATGGCTACACCTTC. Encoded protein: CASSLASGNYGYTF.

The J gene is TRBJ2-7, the V gene TRBV15; the match to TRBD1 covers 7 bases. Germline-derived CDR1 and CDR2 are LNHNV and YYDKDF (reference sequence). The CDR3 is made up of 15 amino acids. V shed 5 bases, J shed 3 bases, and the junction held 10 bases outside the gene matches. The CDR3 nucleotides read TGTGCCACCAGCGCCTTAGGAACAGGGGACTACGAGCAGTACTTC. Residues: CATSALGTGDYEQYF.

The chain is built from TRBV7-9 and TRBJ2-3; D perhaps matches TRBD2 (6 bases). Looked up from germline, CDR1 is SEHNR and CDR2 is FQNEAQ (reference sequence). The length of the CDR3 is 15 residues. The V end lost 0 bases, the J end lost 5 bases, and 12 bases lay between the germline ends. For the CDR3, the DNA is TGTGCCAGCAGCTTAGCGATCGGGGGAAGAGATACGCAGTATTTT. It codes for CASSLAIGGRDTQYF.

The sample holds one count of this clone. The chain links TRBV7-9 to TRBJ2-4; TRBD2 agrees at 8 bases. The CDR3 length is 14 residues. V lost 4 bases and J lost 4; bases outside the gene matches: 3. Germline CDR1 SEHNR, CDR2 FQNEAQ (reference sequence). The CDR3 here is CASSSGLGKNIQYF. CDR3 bases: TGTGCCAGCAGCTCGGGACTAGGAAAAAACATTCAGTACTTC.

This clone was seen once. The chain carries TRBV10-3 and TRBJ2-3; 8 bases are shared with TRBD1. Per the germline V gene, CDR1 is ENHRY and CDR2 is SYGVKD. CDR3 length: 15 amino acids. After removal of 4 bases from V and 6 bases from J, the junction contained 9 bases not matched to a gene. The CDR3 DNA is TGTGCCATCAGTGCTGAGGACAGGGCCAGTGATACGCAGTATTTT. Translated, it gives CAISAEDRASDTQYF.